The rows below give T cell receptor beta chains drawn from one sample of a study of cytomegalovirus exposure and HLA in healthy donors. Measured with immunoSEQ multiplex PCR; TCRdb has only the in-frame clones, and not every one. Of more than 200,000 clones listed, 70% to 85% are singletons. The sequencing sample was made of PBMCs. Receptors were obtained from a girl aged 2 to 10 in good health and CMV-seronegative. Both conserved end residues are part of each CDR3. The order of the fields is V gene, D gene, J gene, clone size, CDR3 protein, CDR3 DNA. The D gene is left open where the match is weak. Clone sizes are given selectively: once, few, many, or a class where the clone is expanded.

v_gene: TRBV6-5
d_gene: TRBD1
j_gene: TRBJ1-6
abundance: few
CDR3aa: CASSYDRGNSPLHF
CDR3nt: TGTGCCAGCAGTTACGACAGGGGAAATTCACCCCTCCACTTT

v_gene: TRBV7-8
d_gene: TRBD2
j_gene: TRBJ2-1
abundance: few
CDR3aa: CASSLGIPSRESSYNEQFF
CDR3nt: TGTGCCAGCAGCTTAGGAATCCCCTCGCGGGAGAGCTCCTACAATGAGCAGTTCTTC

v_gene: TRBV7-9
d_gene: NA
j_gene: TRBJ1-4
abundance: NA
CDR3aa: CASSLQGEKLFF
CDR3nt: TGTGCCAGCAGCTTACAGGGTGAAAAACTGTTTTTT

v_gene: TRBV7-3
d_gene: NA
j_gene: TRBJ2-1
abundance: NA
CDR3aa: CASSLAGAQVSEQFF
CDR3nt: TGTGCCAGCAGCTTAGCGGGGGCCCAGGTTTCTGAGCAGTTCTTC

v_gene: TRBV29-1
d_gene: NA
j_gene: TRBJ2-5
abundance: NA
CDR3aa: CSVDDRKETQYF
CDR3nt: TGCAGCGTTGATGACAGAAAAGAGACCCAGTACTTC

v_gene: TRBV6-1
d_gene: TRBD2
j_gene: TRBJ2-1
abundance: NA
CDR3aa: CASSEAVGGANYNEQFF
CDR3nt: TGTGCCAGCAGTGAAGCCGTCGGGGGGGCTAACTACAATGAGCAGTTCTTC

v_gene: TRBV27
d_gene: NA
j_gene: TRBJ1-1
abundance: once
CDR3aa: CASSLGGMVNTEAFF
CDR3nt: TGTGCCAGCAGTTTAGGGGGGATGGTGAACACTGAAGCTTTCTTT

v_gene: TRBV5-1
d_gene: NA
j_gene: TRBJ2-7
abundance: NA
CDR3aa: CASSLQGALGEQYF
CDR3nt: TGCGCCAGCAGCTTGCAAGGGGCTCTCGGTGAGCAGTACTTC

v_gene: TRBV14
d_gene: NA
j_gene: TRBJ1-1
abundance: NA
CDR3aa: CASSQVGGGVTEAFF
CDR3nt: TGTGCCAGCAGCCAAGTTGGTGGAGGGGTCACTGAAGCTTTCTTT

v_gene: TRBV5-1
d_gene: TRBD1
j_gene: TRBJ1-6
abundance: NA
CDR3aa: CASSLVTGAGSPLHF
CDR3nt: TGCGCCAGCAGCTTGGTAACAGGGGCCGGTTCACCCCTCCACTTT

v_gene: TRBV27
d_gene: TRBD1
j_gene: TRBJ2-1
abundance: NA
CDR3aa: CASTGTGIVNEQFF
CDR3nt: TGTGCCAGCACCGGGACAGGGATCGTCAATGAGCAGTTCTTC

v_gene: TRBV19
d_gene: TRBD1
j_gene: TRBJ1-1
abundance: NA
CDR3aa: CASSDQRTGDTEAFF
CDR3nt: TGTGCCAGTAGTGACCAAAGGACAGGGGATACTGAAGCTTTCTTT

v_gene: TRBV7-4
d_gene: NA
j_gene: TRBJ1-1
abundance: NA
CDR3aa: CASSWGVGHPSPAFF
CDR3nt: TGTGCCAGCAGCTGGGGCGTGGGCCACCCATCGCCAGCTTTCTTT